This T cell receptor (beta chain) was obtained from a study of regulatory T cells in long-lasting Graves disease. As for time point: newly diagnosed GD, antithyroid drugs for less than 3 months. The TCR library was made from RNA extracted from PBMCs. In each case, Graves' disease was diagnosed per American Thyroid Association guidelines. Per germline, CDR1 MGHRA and CDR2 YSYEKL. Trimming took 0 bases from V and 0 from J, leaving 12 bases between them. The CDR3 runs 16 residues. With iRepertoire HTBI primers and Arm-PCR of CDR3 regions, TCR beta libraries were built. TCRdb reprocessed the multiplex PCR reads with MiXCR, giving one entry per CDR3 protein. Among more than 400,000 distinct CDR3 sequences listed, 15% to 20% were seen once. These sequences were also reported in another study, on T cells in Graves' hyperthyroidism and ophthalmopathy. That paper states: Researchers found most expanded thyroid clonotypes above 0.001 in blood as well. Ophthalmopathy prediction by the model preceded onset by a median roughly 6 months.

The V and J genes are TRBV4-1 and TRBJ2-7; possibly TRBD2 for D (5 bases). The specimen comprised peripheral blood mononuclear cells (PBMCs), sampled at new diagnosis, from a patient treated with antithyroid drugs. This clonotype was obtained from a man in his forties or fifties with Graves disease. CDR3 sequence (DNA): TGCGCCAGCAGCCAAGAGTTATCGGGGAGCTCCTACGAGCAGTACTTC. Translation: CASSQELSGSSYEQYF.